Below, 19 T cell receptor beta chains from the same sample are listed, as sequenced in a study of T cells in Graves' hyperthyroidism and ophthalmopathy. Template material for amplifying TCR beta CDR3 regions consisted of RNA transcripts. HTBI primers were employed in a first-round RT-PCR of the TCR CDR3. From the multiplex PCR reads, TCRdb called clonotypes with MiXCR, one entry per CDR3 protein. The sample holds approximately 400,000 distinct CDR3 sequences, about 14% seen once. The specimen was blood. The receptor set was obtained from a woman aged 25 to 39 with Graves' ophthalmopathy.

This clonotype was seen repeatedly, ten times or more. The chain has TRBV5-1 and TRBJ1-5, with D maybe TRBD1 (5 bases). Germline V lookup: CDR1 SGHRS, CDR2 YFSETQ. The CDR3 has 13 amino acids. V was cut by 3 bases and J by 4 bases, with 8 bases left in between. CDR3 region: CASSWDGNQPQHF. The CDR3 nucleotides read TGCGCCAGCAGCTGGGACGGGAATCAGCCCCAGCATTTT.

This clonotype was recorded many times. J is TRBJ2-5 and V is TRBV9, with D possibly being TRBD2 (6 bases). The CDR3 has 15 amino acids. V was shortened by 3 bases and J by 3 bases, with 15 bases between the two germline ends. Germline V gene sequence: CDR1 SGDLS, CDR2 YYNGEE. The CDR3 region is CASSESGVLEETQYF. As DNA, the CDR3 is TGTGCCAGCAGCGAATCGGGGGTTCTCGAAGAGACCCAGTACTTC. Full variable domain (remainder filled in from reference TRBV9 and TRBJ2-5): DSGVTQTPKHLITATGQRVTLRCSPRSGDLSVYWYQQSLDQGLQFLIQYYNGEERAKGNILERFSAQQFPDLHSELNLSSLELGDSALYFCASSESGVLEETQYFGPGTRLLVL.

There are many counts of this clonotype. V gene TRBV2 combines with J gene TRBJ1-4; no firm D call. Germline V CDR1 and CDR2: SNHLY, FYNNEI. Between the trimmed V and J ends, which lost 6 bases and 8 bases, there was a span of 13 bases. This CDR3 is built from 13 residues. This CDR3 reads CASRTPVREKLFF. The CDR3 DNA follows: TGTGCCAGCAGGACACCCGTTAGGGAAAAACTGTTTTTT.

This clonotype was detected many times. J is TRBJ1-1 and V is TRBV6-1; D ambiguous. Germline V gene lookup returns CDR1 MNHNS and CDR2 SASEGT. The CDR3 has 13 amino acids. Trimming pared 7 bases from V and 0 bases from J, leaving 9 bases between. CDR3 DNA sequence: TGTGCCAGCACCCTTCAGGTGAACACTGAAGCTTTCTTT. Residues: CASTLQVNTEAFF.

Many counts were recorded for this clonotype. The chain carries TRBV2 and TRBJ1-6; D call uncertain. From germline, CDR1 is SNHLY and CDR2 FYNNEI. The length of the CDR3 is 17 residues. The V and J ends lost 3 bases and 7 bases respectively, with 19 bases between them. CDR3 sequence (DNA): TGTGCCAGCAGTGATCTATGGCAGAGAAGAAAAAATTCACCCCTCCACTTT. This gives the protein CASSDLWQRRKNSPLHF.

To note about this clonotype: A much larger clonotype is one base distant, so this may be a read error. The rearrangement links TRBV11-2 to TRBJ2-5, with D possibly being TRBD2 (5 bases). Trimming took 5 bases from V and 3 from J, leaving 22 bases between them. Germline CDR1 and CDR2: SGHAT and FQNNGV. The length of the CDR3 is 17 residues. The CDR3 loop is CASSRGGSSGRKETQYF. In DNA form, the CDR3 reads TGTGCCAGCAGCCGTGGTGGTTCGAGCGGCAGAAAAGAGACCCAGTACTTC.

This clonotype was detected a few times. The V gene is TRBV19, the J gene TRBJ2-7; D may match TRBD1 or TRBD2 (5 bases each). This CDR3 contains 15 residues. The V gene's germline CDR1 is LNHDA and CDR2 SQIVND (reference sequence). V lost 5 bases to trimming and J lost 0 bases, with 14 bases between them. The CDR3 loop is CASSSPGRYSYEQYF. CDR3 in DNA: TGTGCCAGTAGTTCCCCGGGACGCTACTCCTACGAGCAGTACTTC.

This clonotype has at least ten counts. The chain links TRBV4-2 to TRBJ2-7; 7 bases map to TRBD1. The length of the CDR3 is 16 residues. Unmatched junction bases numbered 8, after V lost 0 bases and J lost 3 bases. Germline lookup yields CDR1 LGHNA and CDR2 YNFKEQ. The CDR3 DNA is TGTGCCAGCAGCCAAGATCAGGGGGAATCTGGCTACGAGCAGTACTTC. Amino acid sequence: CASSQDQGESGYEQYF.

The sample holds many counts of this clonotype. The chain links TRBV7-9 to TRBJ2-7; 11 bases are shared with TRBD2. Germline V gene data show CDR1 as SEHNR and CDR2 as FQNEAQ (reference sequence). The CDR3 has 13 residues. The junction had 0 bases not matched to a gene; V was cut back by 3 bases and J by 5 bases. CDR3 region: CASSLTSGNEQYF. CDR3 coding DNA: TGTGCCAGCAGCTTGACTAGCGGGAACGAGCAGTACTTC.

Many counts were recorded for this clonotype. This chain uses TRBV12-3 or TRBV12-4 with TRBJ1-3; TRBD1 is a possible D gene (5 bases). This CDR3 spans 21 amino acids. V was pared by 4 bases and J by 0 bases, with 28 bases between. The CDR3 region is CASSSPPGGAIRGYSGNTIYF. The CDR3 DNA is TGTGCCAGCAGTTCGCCTCCGGGGGGAGCGATCCGGGGGTACTCTGGAAACACCATATATTTT.

Points on this clonotype: Sequence at one end of the junction differs from germline and may be a read error. The CDR3 region has the DNA TGCGCCAGCAGCCTTCTAGCGGGGGTTACCGTGGAGCTGTTTTTT. Translated, it gives CASSLLAGVTVELFF. The chain couples TRBV4-1 to TRBJ2-2, with 10 bases aligning to TRBD2. The CDR3 length is 15 residues. Germline CDR1 and CDR2: MGHRA and YSYEKL.

This clonotype has a count of ten or more. The chain joins TRBV24-1 to TRBJ2-6; D might be TRBD2 (5 bases). The CDR3 sequence is 16 residues long. V lost 4 bases to trimming and J lost 1 base, with 10 bases between them. CDR1 KGHDR and CDR2 SFDVKD come from the germline V gene. CDR3 residues: CATSDYEGSGANVLTF. The CDR3 DNA reads as TGTGCCACCAGTGACTATGAGGGATCTGGGGCCAACGTCCTGACTTTC.

This clonotype has only a few counts. This chain connects TRBV18 to TRBJ1-5, with D unresolved. V was pared by 2 bases and J by 0 bases, with 5 bases between. The CDR3 has 14 residues. Per the germline V gene, CDR1 is KGHSH and CDR2 is LQKENI. The CDR3 nucleotides read TGTGCCAGCTCACCATCACATAGCAATCAGCCCCAGCATTTT. It is translated as CASSPSHSNQPQHF.

The chain carries TRBV3-1 and TRBJ2-5; TRBD2 matches 9 bases. The germline gives CDR1 LGHDT, CDR2 YNNKEL (reference sequence). Trimming took 3 bases from V and 2 from J; bases not matched to a gene: 7. The CDR3 consists of 16 residues. The CDR3 DNA reads TGTGCCAGCAGCCAGGACCCCCTAGCGGGGCAAGAGACCCAGTACTTC. It translates to CASSQDPLAGQETQYF.

This clonotype came up many times. V is TRBV6-2 or TRBV6-3 and J is TRBJ1-2, with 12 nucleotides matching TRBD1. V shed 1 base and J 6 bases; nucleotides not matched to a gene: 3. In germline, CDR1 is MNHEY, CDR2 SVGEGT. The CDR3 consists of 15 residues. The CDR3 is CASSYLGQGANGYTF. DNA for the CDR3: TGTGCCAGCAGTTACTTGGGACAGGGGGCGAATGGCTACACCTTC.

This clonotype showed up many times. The chain uses TRBV28 and TRBJ1-2; 7 bases agree with TRBD1. The V gene end was trimmed by 8 bases and the J gene end by 0 bases; junction bases not matched to a gene: 9. The CDR3 is 15 residues long. Germline V gene sequence: CDR1 MDHEN, CDR2 SYDVKM. The CDR3 sequence: CASSTWTGANYGYTF. For the CDR3, the DNA is TGTGCCAGCTCCACTTGGACAGGTGCTAACTATGGCTACACCTTC.

This clonotype was picked up many times. This chain uses TRBV6-1 with TRBJ1-2, with TRBD1 identical over 8 bases. V shed 6 bases, J shed 4 bases, and the junction held 7 bases outside the gene matches. This CDR3 is 14 amino acids long. Germline V gene data show CDR1 as MNHNS and CDR2 as SASEGT. The CDR3 DNA sequence: TGTGCCAGCAGCCCTAGGACAGGGAGCTATGGCTACACCTTC. Translating gives CASSPRTGSYGYTF.

This clonotype has ten or more counts. The chain is built from TRBV12-3 or TRBV12-4 and TRBJ2-1; maybe TRBD2 (5 bases). V was pared by 5 bases and J by 6 bases, with 17 bases between. This CDR3 contains 15 residues. CDR3 region: CASSPYLLDANEQFF. CDR3 nucleotides: TGTGCCAGCAGTCCTTACCTACTAGACGCCAATGAGCAGTTCTTC.

This clonotype occurred many times. J is TRBJ2-5 and V is TRBV20-1; TRBD2 is a possible D gene (6 bases). Trimming stripped 0 bases from V and 10 bases from J, with 12 bases between. The CDR3 is 12 amino acids. Germline CDR1 DFQATT, CDR2 SNEGSKA (reference sequence). DNA of the CDR3: TGCAGTGCTAGAGAGGGACTGCGCGACCAGTACTTC. Residues: CSAREGLRDQYF.